Presented here are 14 T cell receptor beta chains from one specimen sequenced in a study of blood T cell repertoires in COVID-19. Generated by immunoSEQ multiplex PCR, the TCRdb table keeps only in-frame clones and is missing some. The sample has about 250,000 clones, around 90% seen once; the top ten hold around 3%. Sequencing input: peripheral blood. Receptor source: a man in his late teens or twenties with active or convalescent COVID-19.

This chain links TRBV9 with TRBJ1-3; D uncertain. V was cut by 5 bases and J by 2 bases, with 8 bases left in between. The CDR3 extends over 13 amino acids. Germline V gives CDR1 SGDLS, CDR2 YYNGEE. The CDR3 loop reads CASRAGPGNTIYF. Written as DNA, the CDR3 is TGTGCCAGCAGGGCGGGCCCTGGAAACACCATATATTTT.

This sequence joins TRBV27 and TRBJ2-3; the D gene is possibly TRBD1 (5 bases). In germline, CDR1 is MNHEY, CDR2 SMNVEV (reference sequence). Trimming cost V 3 bases and J 11 bases, with 15 bases left between them. The CDR3 sequence is 13 residues long. The CDR3 here is CASSFGQGLGQYF. CDR3 in DNA: TGTGCCAGCAGTTTCGGCCAGGGTTTGGGGCAGTATTTT.

The chain recombines TRBV6-5 with TRBJ2-5; 10 bases align to TRBD2. The CDR3 contains 14 residues. Germline CDR1 MNHEY, CDR2 SVGAGI. Trimming removed 8 bases from V and 5 bases from J; junction bases left unmatched: 8. The CDR3, as DNA: TGTGCCAGCGTCCTAGCGGGGGAGGGGGAGACCCAGTACTTC. It encodes CASVLAGEGETQYF.

The chain employs TRBV27 and TRBJ2-1; a possible D gene is TRBD2 (5 bases). Trimming took 2 bases from V and 9 from J, leaving 17 bases between them. The germline gives CDR1 MNHEY, CDR2 SMNVEV (reference sequence). The CDR3 totals 15 residues. In nucleotides, the CDR3 is TGTGCCAGCAGTTTAAGGGAGACCGGGATGGGTGAGCAGTTCTTC. Translating gives CASSLRETGMGEQFF.

This chain connects TRBV3-1 (or the pseudogene TRBV3-2) to TRBJ2-7; TRBD1 aligns across 7 bases. This CDR3 contains 14 residues. V was clipped by 4 bases and J by 5 bases; unmatched bases: 8. Germline V gene sequence: CDR1 LGHDT, CDR2 YNNKEL (reference sequence). CDR3 sequence: CASSRTGEGNEQYF. CDR3 nucleotides: TGTGCCAGCAGCCGAACAGGGGAAGGGAACGAGCAGTACTTC.

This clone has a single count. The chain combines TRBV6-1 with TRBJ1-5, with TRBD1 matching 8 bases. The germline CDR1 and CDR2 sequences are MNHNS and SASEGT. With V trimmed by 1 base and J by 2 bases, 10 bases remained unmatched. The CDR3 consists of 18 residues. As DNA, the CDR3 is TGTGCCAGCAGTGAAGGACAGGGGAAAGATTGGGGCAATCAGCCCCAGCATTTT. Encoded protein: CASSEGQGKDWGNQPQHF.

Ten or more counts support this clone. V is TRBV5-1 and J is TRBJ2-2; the match to TRBD1 covers 8 bases. The V gene's germline CDR1 is SGHRS and CDR2 YFSETQ. The length of the CDR3 is 14 residues. V lost 4 bases to trimming and J lost 4 bases; unmatched junction nucleotides: 3. CDR3 residues: CASSQGQGTGELFF. The DNA for the CDR3 is TGCGCCAGCAGCCAAGGACAGGGCACCGGGGAGCTGTTTTTT.

The genes are TRBV19 and TRBJ1-6; possibly TRBD1 for D (5 bases). The CDR3 runs 15 residues. CDR1 and CDR2 from the germline V gene are LNHDA and SQIVND (reference sequence). V was shortened by 5 bases and J by 5 bases, with 13 bases between the two germline ends. The CDR3 coding sequence is TGTGCCAGTAGTTTCGTCAGACAGAATAATTCACCCCTCCACTTT. The encoded protein is CASSFVRQNNSPLHF.

The chain carries TRBV5-4 and TRBJ1-1, with D unclear. Germline V gene sequence: CDR1 SGHNT, CDR2 YYREEE (reference sequence). V was clipped by 5 bases and J by 5 bases, with 13 bases between them. This CDR3 is built from 13 residues. The CDR3 nucleotides are TGTGCCAGCAGTTTCGGACGAGGGACTGAAGCTTTCTTT. Its protein is CASSFGRGTEAFF.

V gene TRBV19 combines with J gene TRBJ1-1; TRBD1 agrees at 7 bases. Germline V gives CDR1 LNHDA, CDR2 SQIVND (reference sequence). This CDR3 region has 16 residues. Trimming at V came to 6 bases and at J to 2 bases, leaving 12 bases not matched to a gene. The CDR3 protein is CASRKGNRQGNTEAFF. DNA for the CDR3: TGTGCCAGTAGGAAAGGGAACAGACAGGGAAACACTGAAGCTTTCTTT.

The rearrangement uses TRBV4-1 and TRBJ2-7, with a tentative D call TRBD1 (5 bases). CDR1 is MGHRA and CDR2 is YSYEKL in the germline V gene. The CDR3 is 14 amino acids. Between the trimmed V and J ends, which lost 3 bases and 0 bases, there was a span of 9 bases. The CDR3 sequence: CASSHPGSSYEQYF. The CDR3 coding sequence is TGCGCCAGCAGCCATCCAGGGTCCTCCTACGAGCAGTACTTC.

The V call is TRBV9, the J call TRBJ1-3; 7 bases are a match to TRBD1. The CDR3 loop spans 14 amino acids. V gave up 3 bases and J gave up 3 bases; unmatched junction bases: 3. The germline V gene encodes CDR1 SGDLS and CDR2 YYNGEE. CDR3 amino acids: CASSGQGNGNTIYF. In DNA form, the CDR3 reads TGTGCCAGCAGCGGACAGGGTAATGGAAACACCATATATTTT.

The chain links TRBV7-9 to TRBJ2-5, with 14 bases identical to TRBD2. CDR3 size: 18 residues. The V gene end was trimmed by 1 base and the J gene end by 4 bases; junction bases not matched to a gene: 8. Germline CDR1 is SEHNR and CDR2 is FQNEAQ (reference sequence). CDR3 DNA: TGTGCCAGCAGCTTAGGGAGGGGGACTAGCGGGAGCAGAGAGACCCAGTACTTC. Encoded protein: CASSLGRGTSGSRETQYF. Drawing the rest from reference TRBV7-9 and TRBJ2-5, the complete variable domain is DTGVSQNPRHKITKRGQNVTFRCDPISEHNRLYWYRQTLGQGPEFLTYFQNEAQLEKSRLLSDRFSAERPKGSFSTLEIQRTEQGDSAMYLCASSLGRGTSGSRETQYFGPGTRLLVL.

This chain connects TRBV10-3 to TRBJ2-7, with 9 bases identical to TRBD1. From germline, CDR1 is ENHRY and CDR2 SYGVKD. This CDR3 region has 13 residues. The V gene end was trimmed by 11 bases and the J gene end by 3 bases; junction bases not matched to a gene: 8. CDR3 sequence reads: CAARQGGYYEQYF. In DNA, the CDR3 is TGTGCCGCCCGACAGGGGGGGTACTACGAGCAGTACTTC.